This T cell receptor (beta chain) derives from a study of preoperative IRX-2 immunotherapy in early breast cancer. TCRdb keeps only in-frame clones here, not all; method: immunoSEQ multiplex PCR. The repertoire holds around 60,000 clones, approximately 94% seen once, with under 2% in the top ten. CDR1 is SGHTA and CDR2 is FQGNSA in the germline V gene. The V and J ends lost 5 bases and 3 bases, in that order; junction bases with no gene match: 11. The CDR3 length is 16 residues. Treatment: preoperative locoregional IRX-2 cytokine immunotherapy. Patients received preoperative, locoregional IRX-2 cytokine immunotherapy in a phase Ib study.

This chain joins TRBV7-2 and TRBJ1-1; 8 bases are a match to TRBD1. Sampling took place from a patient treated with IRX-2 immunotherapy. The sequence derives from a human donor with breast cancer. The CDR3 region has the DNA TGTGCCAGCAGCCCTTGGGGCAGGGGGCGGGACACTGAAGCTTTCTTT. Amino acid sequence: CASSPWGRGRDTEAFF.